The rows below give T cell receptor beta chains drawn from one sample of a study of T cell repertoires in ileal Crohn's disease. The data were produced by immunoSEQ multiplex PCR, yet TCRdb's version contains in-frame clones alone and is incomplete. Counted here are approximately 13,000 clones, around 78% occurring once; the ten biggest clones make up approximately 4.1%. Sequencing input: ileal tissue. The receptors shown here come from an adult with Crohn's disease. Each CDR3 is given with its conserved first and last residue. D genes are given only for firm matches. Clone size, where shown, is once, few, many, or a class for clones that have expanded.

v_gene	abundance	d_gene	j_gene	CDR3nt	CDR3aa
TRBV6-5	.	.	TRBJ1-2	TGTGCCAGCAAGGAGGCGCCACCTAACTATGGCTACACCTTC	CASKEAPPNYGYTF
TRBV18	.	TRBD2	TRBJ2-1	TGTGCCAGCTCACCAACTAGCGGGGTCAATGAGCAGTTCTTC	CASSPTSGVNEQFF
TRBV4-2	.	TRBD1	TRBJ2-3	TGTGCCAGCAGCCCACAGGGGGCTGTAACAGATACGCAGTATTTT	CASSPQGAVTDTQYF
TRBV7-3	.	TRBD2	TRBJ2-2	TGTGCCAGCAGCTCCTCGGGACTAGATCACACCGGGGAGCTGTTTTTT	CASSSSGLDHTGELFF
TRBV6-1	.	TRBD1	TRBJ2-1	TGTGCCAGCAGTGAATGGGACAGCCCCTACAATGAGCAGTTCTTC	CASSEWDSPYNEQFF
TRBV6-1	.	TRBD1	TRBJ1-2	TGTGCCAGCAGTGAGGGGGACAGTATCCGTTCCTATGGCTACACCTTC	CASSEGDSIRSYGYTF
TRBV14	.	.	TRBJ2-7	TGTGCCAGCAGCTGGGGACACCGACCCTACGAGCAGTACTTC	CASSWGHRPYEQYF
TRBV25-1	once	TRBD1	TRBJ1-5	TGTGCCAGTTCCGGGACAGGGTATTCTCAGCCCCAGCATTTT	CASSGTGYSQPQHF
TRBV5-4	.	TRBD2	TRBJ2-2	TGTGCCAGCAGCTTAGGTCTAGCGGGCCCCCGGGAGCTGTTTTTT	CASSLGLAGPRELFF
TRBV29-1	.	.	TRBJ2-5	TGCAGCGTCGGAATCGGGGAAGGAGAGACCCAGTACTTC	CSVGIGEGETQYF
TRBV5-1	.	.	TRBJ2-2	TGCGCCAGCAGCTTGTATGGAGGATCCACCGGGGAGCTGTTTTTT	CASSLYGGSTGELFF
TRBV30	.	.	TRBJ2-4	TGTGCCTGGATGGACAGAAAAAACATTCAGTACTTC	CAWMDRKNIQYF
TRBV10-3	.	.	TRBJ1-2	TGTGCCATCAGTGAAGGCGGATATAACTATGGCTACACCTTC	CAISEGGYNYGYTF
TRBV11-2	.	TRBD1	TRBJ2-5	TGTGCCAGCAGCTTAACAGGGGCAGGGACCAATGAAGAGACCCAGTACTTC	CASSLTGAGTNEETQYF
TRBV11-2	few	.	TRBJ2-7	TGTGCCAGCAGCTTAGGTGGCAGAACCTACGAGCAGTACTTC	CASSLGGRTYEQYF
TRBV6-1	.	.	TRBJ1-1	TGTGCCAGCAGAGTGGGAGGACAAACTGAAGCTTTCTTT	CASRVGGQTEAFF
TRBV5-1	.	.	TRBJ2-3	TGCGCCAGCAGCTTGGAGGCCGTACTGTACCCGACTAGCACAGATACGCAGTATTTT	CASSLEAVLYPTSTDTQYF
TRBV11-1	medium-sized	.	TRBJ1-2	TGTGCCAGCAGCTTCTCCAGGGGTGGCTACACCTTC	CASSFSRGGYTF
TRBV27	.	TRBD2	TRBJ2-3	TGTGCCAGCCTTCTAGCGGGCACAGATACGCAGTATTTT	CASLLAGTDTQYF
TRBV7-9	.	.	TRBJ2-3	TGTGCCAGCAGCGCCGAGCGGGTTACGCAGTATTTT	CASSAERVTQYF
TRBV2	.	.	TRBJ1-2	TGTGCCAGCAGTGAGCCGGGAGATAAAGGAGGCTACACCTTC	CASSEPGDKGGYTF
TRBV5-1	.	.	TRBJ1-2	TGCGCCAGCATGACCCCCGGAGGGACTCCCGTTTTC	CASMTPGGTPVF
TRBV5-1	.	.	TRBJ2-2	TGCGCCAGCAGCTTGGGACAGTACGCCGGGGAGCTGTTTTTT	CASSLGQYAGELFF
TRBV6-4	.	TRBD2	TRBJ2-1	TGTGCCAGCAGTGACTCGGGAGGGCCCGATGAGCAGTTCTTC	CASSDSGGPDEQFF
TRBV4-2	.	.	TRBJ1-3	TGTGCCAGCAGCCAAGAGGACAACACTGGAAACACCATATATTTT	CASSQEDNTGNTIYF
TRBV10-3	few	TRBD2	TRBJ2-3	TGTGCCATCAAAGGGGAGCGGGAGAGCACAGATACGCAGTATTTT	CAIKGERESTDTQYF
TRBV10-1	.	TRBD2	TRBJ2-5	TGCGCCAGCAGTGAGGCCAGCGGGGGAGAGACCCAGTACTTC	CASSEASGGETQYF
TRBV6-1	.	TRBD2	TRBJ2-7	TGTGCCAGCAGTGCTAGCGGGGGACGACGGGAGCAGTACTTC	CASSASGGRREQYF
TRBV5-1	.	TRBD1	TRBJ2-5	TGCGCCAGCCGACCAGGGGGCCAAGAGACCCAGTACTTC	CASRPGGQETQYF
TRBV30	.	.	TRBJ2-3	TGTGCCTGGAGTAAGGGGCGAGATACGCAGTATTTT	CAWSKGRDTQYF
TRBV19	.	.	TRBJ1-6	TGTGCCAGTAGTATAAGGGGGAGCTCCTATAATTCACCCCTCCACTTT	CASSIRGSSYNSPLHF
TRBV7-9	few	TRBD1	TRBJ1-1	TGTGCCAGCAGCTTGACAGGGAATTCGGCTTTCTTT	CASSLTGNSAFF
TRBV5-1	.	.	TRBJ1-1	TGCGCCAGCAGCCCCAGGGGATTGGCCACTGAAGCTTTCTTT	CASSPRGLATEAFF
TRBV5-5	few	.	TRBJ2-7	TGTGCCAGCAGCCGAGCCCTCGAGCAGTACTTC	CASSRALEQYF
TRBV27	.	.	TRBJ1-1	TGTGCCAGCAGTTCCTTGAGGAACACTGAAGCTTTCTTT	CASSSLRNTEAFF
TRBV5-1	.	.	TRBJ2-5	TGCGCCAGCAGCTTGGAAATAAGTTATAGCGAGGGCGAGACCCAGTACTTC	CASSLEISYSEGETQYF
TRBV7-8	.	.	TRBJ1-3	TGTGCCAGCAGCGCTACTGGAAACACCATATATTTT	CASSATGNTIYF
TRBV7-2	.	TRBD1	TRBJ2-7	TGTGCCAGCAGCTCCCGGACAGGGCACTCCTACGAGCAGTACTTC	CASSSRTGHSYEQYF
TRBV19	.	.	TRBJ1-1	TGTGCCAGTAGTCGGGGGAAAATGAACACTGAAGCTTTCTTT	CASSRGKMNTEAFF
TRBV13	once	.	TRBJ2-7	TGTGCCAGCAGCCCGACCCCTGAGGGACATAGACGACTTTACGAGCAGTACTTC	CASSPTPEGHRRLYEQYF
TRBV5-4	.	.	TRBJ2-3	TGTGCCAGCAGCTTACCGGCCGGGTACACAGATACGCAGTATTTT	CASSLPAGYTDTQYF
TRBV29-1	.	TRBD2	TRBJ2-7	TGCAGCGGGGGGGGAGCATACGAGCAGTACTTC	CSGGGAYEQYF
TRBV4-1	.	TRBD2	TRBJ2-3	TGCGCCAGCAGCCAAGATCGTCTAGCGGGGCCTACAGATACGCAGTATTTT	CASSQDRLAGPTDTQYF
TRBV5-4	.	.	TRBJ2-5	TGTGCCAGCAGCACCGGACAGATACAAGAGACCCAGTACTTC	CASSTGQIQETQYF
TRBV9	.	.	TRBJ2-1	TGTGCCAGCGGCCGCGGAGACTACAATGAGCAGTTCTTC	CASGRGDYNEQFF